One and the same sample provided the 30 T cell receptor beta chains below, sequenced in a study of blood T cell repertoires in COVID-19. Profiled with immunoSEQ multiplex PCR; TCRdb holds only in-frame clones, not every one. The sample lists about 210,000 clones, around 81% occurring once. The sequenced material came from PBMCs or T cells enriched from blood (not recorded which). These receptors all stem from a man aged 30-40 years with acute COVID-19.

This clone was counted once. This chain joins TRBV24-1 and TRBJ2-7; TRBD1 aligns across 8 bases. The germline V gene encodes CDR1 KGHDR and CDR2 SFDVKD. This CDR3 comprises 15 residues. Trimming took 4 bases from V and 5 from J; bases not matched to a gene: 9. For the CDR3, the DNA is TGTGCCACCAGTGACCCGGGACAGGACGACCACGAGCAGTACTTC. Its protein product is CATSDPGQDDHEQYF.

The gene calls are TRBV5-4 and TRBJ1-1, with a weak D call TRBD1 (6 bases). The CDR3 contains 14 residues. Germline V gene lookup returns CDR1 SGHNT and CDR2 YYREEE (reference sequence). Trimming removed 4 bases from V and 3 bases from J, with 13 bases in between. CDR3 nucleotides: TGTGCCAGCAGCCCGACAGGTCAAGACACTGAAGCTTTCTTT. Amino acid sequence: CASSPTGQDTEAFF.

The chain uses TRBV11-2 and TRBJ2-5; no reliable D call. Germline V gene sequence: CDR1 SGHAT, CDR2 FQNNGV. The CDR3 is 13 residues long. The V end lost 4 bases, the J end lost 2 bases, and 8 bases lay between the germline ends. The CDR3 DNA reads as TGTGCCAGCAGCTGGGCAGCTCAAGAGACCCAGTACTTC. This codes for CASSWAAQETQYF.

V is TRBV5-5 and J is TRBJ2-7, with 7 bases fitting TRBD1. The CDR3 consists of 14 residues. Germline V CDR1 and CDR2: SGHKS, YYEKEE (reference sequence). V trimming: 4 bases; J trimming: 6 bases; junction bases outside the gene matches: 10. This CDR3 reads CASSLRTGPREQYF. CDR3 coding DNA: TGTGCCAGCAGCCTCCGGACAGGTCCACGCGAGCAGTACTTC.

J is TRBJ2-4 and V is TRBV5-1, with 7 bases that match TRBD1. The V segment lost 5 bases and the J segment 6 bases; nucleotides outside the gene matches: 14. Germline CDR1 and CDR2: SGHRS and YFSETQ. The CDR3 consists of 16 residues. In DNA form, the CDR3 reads TGCGCCAGCAGACTCCAAACAGGGGATATGAGAAACATTCAGTACTTC. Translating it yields CASRLQTGDMRNIQYF.

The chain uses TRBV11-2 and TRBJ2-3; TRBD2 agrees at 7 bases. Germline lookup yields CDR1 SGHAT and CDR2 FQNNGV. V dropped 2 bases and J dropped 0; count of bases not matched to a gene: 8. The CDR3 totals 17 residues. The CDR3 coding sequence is TGTGCCAGCAGCTTATTGGGAGGGCAGCTTAGCACAGATACGCAGTATTTT. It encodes CASSLLGGQLSTDTQYF.

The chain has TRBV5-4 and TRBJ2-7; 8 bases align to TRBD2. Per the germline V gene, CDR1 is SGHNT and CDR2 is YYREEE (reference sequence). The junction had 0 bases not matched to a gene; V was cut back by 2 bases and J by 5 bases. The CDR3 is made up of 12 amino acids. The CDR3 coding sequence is TGTGCCAGCAGCTTCGGGGGGGACGAGCAGTACTTC. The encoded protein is CASSFGGDEQYF.

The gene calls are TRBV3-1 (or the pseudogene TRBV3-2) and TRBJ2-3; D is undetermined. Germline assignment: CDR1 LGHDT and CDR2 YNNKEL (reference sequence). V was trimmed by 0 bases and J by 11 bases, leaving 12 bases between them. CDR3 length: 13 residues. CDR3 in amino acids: CASSQDEKIKQYF. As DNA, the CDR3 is TGTGCCAGCAGCCAAGATGAGAAAATAAAGCAGTATTTT.

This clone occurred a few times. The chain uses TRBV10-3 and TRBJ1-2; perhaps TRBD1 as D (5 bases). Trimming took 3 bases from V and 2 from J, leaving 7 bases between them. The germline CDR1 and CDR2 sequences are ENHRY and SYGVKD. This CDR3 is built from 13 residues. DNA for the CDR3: TGTGCCATCAGTGACCGACAGAACTATGGCTACACCTTC. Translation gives CAISDRQNYGYTF.

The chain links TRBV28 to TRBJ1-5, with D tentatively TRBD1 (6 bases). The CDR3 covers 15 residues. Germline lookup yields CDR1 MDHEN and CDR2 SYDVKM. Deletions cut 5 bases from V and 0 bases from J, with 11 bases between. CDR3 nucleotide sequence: TGTGCCAGCAGTAGACAGGTACTTAGCAATCAGCCCCAGCATTTT. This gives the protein CASSRQVLSNQPQHF.

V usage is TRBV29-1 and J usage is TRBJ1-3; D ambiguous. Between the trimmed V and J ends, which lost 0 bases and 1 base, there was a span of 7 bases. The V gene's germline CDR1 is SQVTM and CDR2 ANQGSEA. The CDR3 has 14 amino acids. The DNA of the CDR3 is TGCAGCGTTGAAGATCTGACTTCTGGAAACACCATATATTTT. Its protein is CSVEDLTSGNTIYF.

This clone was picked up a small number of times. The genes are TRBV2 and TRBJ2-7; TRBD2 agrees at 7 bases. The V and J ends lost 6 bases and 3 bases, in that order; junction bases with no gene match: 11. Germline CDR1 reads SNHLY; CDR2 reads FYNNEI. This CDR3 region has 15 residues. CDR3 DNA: TGTGCCAGCAGAAATTCCGGGACTAAACACTACGAGCAGTACTTC. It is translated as CASRNSGTKHYEQYF.

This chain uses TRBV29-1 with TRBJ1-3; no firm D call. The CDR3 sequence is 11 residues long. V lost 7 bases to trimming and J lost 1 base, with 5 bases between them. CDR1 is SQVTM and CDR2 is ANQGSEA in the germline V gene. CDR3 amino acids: CSGRSGNTIYF. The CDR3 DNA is TGCAGCGGGCGGTCTGGAAACACCATATATTTT.

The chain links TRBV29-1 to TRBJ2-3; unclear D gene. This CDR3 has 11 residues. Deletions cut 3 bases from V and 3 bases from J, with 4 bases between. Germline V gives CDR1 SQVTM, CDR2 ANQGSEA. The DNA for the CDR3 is TGCAGCGTTGACGTGACAGATACGCAGTATTTT. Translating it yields CSVDVTDTQYF.

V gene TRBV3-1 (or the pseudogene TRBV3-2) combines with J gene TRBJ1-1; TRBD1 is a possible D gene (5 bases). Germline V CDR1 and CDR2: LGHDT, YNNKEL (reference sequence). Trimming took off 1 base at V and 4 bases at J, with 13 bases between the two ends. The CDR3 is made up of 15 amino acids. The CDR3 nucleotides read TGTGCCAGCAGCCAAGGACCCCAGGGTGCCACTGAAGCTTTCTTT. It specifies CASSQGPQGATEAFF.

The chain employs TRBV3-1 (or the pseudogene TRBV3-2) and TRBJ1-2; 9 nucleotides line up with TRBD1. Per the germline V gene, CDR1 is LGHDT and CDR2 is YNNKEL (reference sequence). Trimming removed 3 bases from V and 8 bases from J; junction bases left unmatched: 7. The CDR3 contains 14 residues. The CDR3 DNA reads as TGTGCCAGCAGCCACCAGGGACAGGGTCAGGGCTACACCTTC. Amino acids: CASSHQGQGQGYTF.

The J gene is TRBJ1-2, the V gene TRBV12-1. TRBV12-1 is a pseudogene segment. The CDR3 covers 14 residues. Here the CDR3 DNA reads TGTGCCAGCAGCCTTTGGGAGGCTAACTATGGCTACACCTTC. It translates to CASSLWEANYGYTF.

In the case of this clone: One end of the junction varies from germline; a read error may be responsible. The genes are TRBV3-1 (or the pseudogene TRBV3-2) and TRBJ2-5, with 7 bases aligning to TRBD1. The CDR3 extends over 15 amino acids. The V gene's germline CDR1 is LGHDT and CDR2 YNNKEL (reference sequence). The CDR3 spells CVSSQRQGSQETQYF. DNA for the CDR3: TGTGTCAGCAGCCAGCGACAGGGAAGTCAGGAGACCCAGTACTTC.

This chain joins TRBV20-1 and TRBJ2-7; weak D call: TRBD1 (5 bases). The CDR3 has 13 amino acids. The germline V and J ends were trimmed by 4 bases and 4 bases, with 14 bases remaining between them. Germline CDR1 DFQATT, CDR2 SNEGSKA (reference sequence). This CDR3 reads CSATDRKSYEQYF. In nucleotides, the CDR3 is TGCAGTGCTACTGACAGAAAAAGTTACGAGCAGTACTTC.

The CDR3 spells CASSPQITHGYTF. Written as DNA, the CDR3 is TGTGCCAGCAGCCCACAGATAACCCATGGCTACACCTTC. The chain joins TRBV3-1 (or the pseudogene TRBV3-2) to TRBJ1-2; no reliable D call. The CDR3 is 13 amino acids. V lost 4 bases and J lost 6, with 12 bases in between. Germline-derived CDR1 and CDR2 are LGHDT and YNNKEL (reference sequence).

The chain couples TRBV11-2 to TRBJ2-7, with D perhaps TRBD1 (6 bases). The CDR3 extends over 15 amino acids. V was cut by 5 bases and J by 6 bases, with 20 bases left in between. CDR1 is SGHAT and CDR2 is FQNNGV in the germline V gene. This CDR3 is CASSQIPDSRGEQYF. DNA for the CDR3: TGTGCCAGCAGCCAGATTCCGGACAGTCGGGGCGAGCAGTACTTC.

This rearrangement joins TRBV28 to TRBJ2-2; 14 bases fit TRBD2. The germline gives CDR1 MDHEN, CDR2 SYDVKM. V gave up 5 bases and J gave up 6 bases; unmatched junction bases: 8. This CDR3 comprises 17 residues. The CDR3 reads CASSQGLAGAISGELFF. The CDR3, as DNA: TGTGCCAGCAGTCAGGGACTAGCGGGGGCTATTTCCGGGGAGCTGTTTTTT.

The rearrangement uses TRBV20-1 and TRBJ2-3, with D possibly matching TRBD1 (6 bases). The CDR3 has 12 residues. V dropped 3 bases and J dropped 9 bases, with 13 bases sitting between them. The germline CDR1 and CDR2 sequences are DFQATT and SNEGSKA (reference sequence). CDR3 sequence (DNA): TGCAGTGCTAGTAGGGACACCATAACGCAGTATTTT. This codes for CSASRDTITQYF.

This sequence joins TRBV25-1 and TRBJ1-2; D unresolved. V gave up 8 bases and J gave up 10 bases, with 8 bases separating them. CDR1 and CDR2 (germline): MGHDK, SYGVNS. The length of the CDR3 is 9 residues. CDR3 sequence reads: CASRGHYTF. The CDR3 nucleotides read TGTGCCAGCCGAGGGCACTACACCTTC.

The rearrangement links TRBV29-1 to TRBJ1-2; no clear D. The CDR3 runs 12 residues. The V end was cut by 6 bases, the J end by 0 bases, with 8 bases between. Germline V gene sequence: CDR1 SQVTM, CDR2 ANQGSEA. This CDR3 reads CSVFGANYGYTF. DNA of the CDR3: TGCAGCGTATTCGGAGCTAACTATGGCTACACCTTC.

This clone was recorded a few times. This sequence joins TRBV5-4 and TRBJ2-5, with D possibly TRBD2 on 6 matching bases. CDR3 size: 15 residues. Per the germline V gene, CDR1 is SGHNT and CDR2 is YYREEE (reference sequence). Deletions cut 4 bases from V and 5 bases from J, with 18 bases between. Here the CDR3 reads CASSGSLGGAETQYF. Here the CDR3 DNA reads TGTGCCAGCAGCGGAAGTTTGGGGGGTGCGGAGACCCAGTACTTC.

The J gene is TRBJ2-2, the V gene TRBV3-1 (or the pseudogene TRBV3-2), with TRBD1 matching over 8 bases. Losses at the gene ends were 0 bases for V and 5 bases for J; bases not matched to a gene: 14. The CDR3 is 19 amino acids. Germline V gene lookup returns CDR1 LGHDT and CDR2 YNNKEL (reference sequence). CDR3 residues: CASSQDYPGTGLRTGELFF. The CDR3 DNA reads TGTGCCAGCAGCCAAGATTATCCCGGGACAGGCTTAAGGACCGGGGAGCTGTTTTTT.

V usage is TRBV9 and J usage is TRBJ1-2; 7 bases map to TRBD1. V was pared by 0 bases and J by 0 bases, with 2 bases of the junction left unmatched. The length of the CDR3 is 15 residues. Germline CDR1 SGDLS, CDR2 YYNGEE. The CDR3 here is CASSVEGASNYGYTF. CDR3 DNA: TGTGCCAGCAGCGTAGAGGGGGCGTCTAACTATGGCTACACCTTC. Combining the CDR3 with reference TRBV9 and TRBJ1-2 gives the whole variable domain DSGVTQTPKHLITATGQRVTLRCSPRSGDLSVYWYQQSLDQGLQFLIQYYNGEERAKGNILERFSAQQFPDLHSELNLSSLELGDSALYFCASSVEGASNYGYTFGSGTRLTVV.

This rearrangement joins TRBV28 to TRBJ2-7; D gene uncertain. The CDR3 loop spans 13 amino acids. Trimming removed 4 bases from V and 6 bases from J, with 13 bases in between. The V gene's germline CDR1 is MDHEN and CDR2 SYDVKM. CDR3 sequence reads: CASSSPGESEQYF. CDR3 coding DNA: TGTGCCAGCAGTTCCCCGGGTGAGAGCGAGCAGTACTTC.

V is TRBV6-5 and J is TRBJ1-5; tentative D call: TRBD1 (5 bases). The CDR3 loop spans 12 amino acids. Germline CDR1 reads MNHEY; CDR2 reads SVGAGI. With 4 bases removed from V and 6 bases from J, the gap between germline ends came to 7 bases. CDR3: CASSFQGQPQHF. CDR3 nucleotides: TGTGCCAGCAGTTTTCAGGGTCAGCCCCAGCATTTT.